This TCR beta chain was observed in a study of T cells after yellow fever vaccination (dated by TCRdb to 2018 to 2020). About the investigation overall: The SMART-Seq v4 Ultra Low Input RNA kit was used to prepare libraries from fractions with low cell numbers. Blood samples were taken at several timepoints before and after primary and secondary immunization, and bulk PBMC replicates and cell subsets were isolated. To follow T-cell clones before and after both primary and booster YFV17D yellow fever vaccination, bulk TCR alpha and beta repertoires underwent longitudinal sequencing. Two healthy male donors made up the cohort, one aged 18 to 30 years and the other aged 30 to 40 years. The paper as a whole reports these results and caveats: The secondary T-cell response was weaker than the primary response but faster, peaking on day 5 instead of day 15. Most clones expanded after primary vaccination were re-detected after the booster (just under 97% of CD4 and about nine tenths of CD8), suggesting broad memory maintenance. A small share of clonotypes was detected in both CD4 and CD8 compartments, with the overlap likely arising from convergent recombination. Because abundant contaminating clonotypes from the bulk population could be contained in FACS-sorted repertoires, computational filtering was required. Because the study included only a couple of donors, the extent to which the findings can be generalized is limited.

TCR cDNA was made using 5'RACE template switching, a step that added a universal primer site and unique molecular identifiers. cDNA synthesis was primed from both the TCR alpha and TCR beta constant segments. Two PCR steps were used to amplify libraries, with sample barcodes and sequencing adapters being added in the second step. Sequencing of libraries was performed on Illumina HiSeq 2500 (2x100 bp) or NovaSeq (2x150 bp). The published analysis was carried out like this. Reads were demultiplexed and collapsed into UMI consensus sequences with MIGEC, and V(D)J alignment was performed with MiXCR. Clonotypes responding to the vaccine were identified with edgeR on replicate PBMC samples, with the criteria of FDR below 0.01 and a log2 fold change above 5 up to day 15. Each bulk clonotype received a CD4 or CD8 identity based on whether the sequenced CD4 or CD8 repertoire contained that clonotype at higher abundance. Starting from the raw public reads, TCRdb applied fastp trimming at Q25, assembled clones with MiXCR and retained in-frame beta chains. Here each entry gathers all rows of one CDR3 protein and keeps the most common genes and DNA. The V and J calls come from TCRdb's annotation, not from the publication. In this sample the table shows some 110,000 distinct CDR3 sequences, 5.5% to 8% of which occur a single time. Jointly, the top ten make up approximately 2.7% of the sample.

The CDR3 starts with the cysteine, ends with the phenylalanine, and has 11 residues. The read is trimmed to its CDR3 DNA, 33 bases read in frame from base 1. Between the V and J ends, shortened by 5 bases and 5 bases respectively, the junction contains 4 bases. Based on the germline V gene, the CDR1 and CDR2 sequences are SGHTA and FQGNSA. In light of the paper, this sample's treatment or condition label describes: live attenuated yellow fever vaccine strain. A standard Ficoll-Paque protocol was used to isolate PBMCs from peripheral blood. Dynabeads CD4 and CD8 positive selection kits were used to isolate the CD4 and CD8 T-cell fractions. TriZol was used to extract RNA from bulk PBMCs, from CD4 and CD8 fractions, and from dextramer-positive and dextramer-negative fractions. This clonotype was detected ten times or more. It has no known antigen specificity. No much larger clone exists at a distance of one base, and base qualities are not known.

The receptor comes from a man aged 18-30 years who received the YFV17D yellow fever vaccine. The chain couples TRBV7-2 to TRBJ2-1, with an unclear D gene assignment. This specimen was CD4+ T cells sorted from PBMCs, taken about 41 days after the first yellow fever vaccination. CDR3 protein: CASSLHNEQFF. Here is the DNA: TGTGCCAGCAGCCTACACAATGAGCAGTTCTTC.